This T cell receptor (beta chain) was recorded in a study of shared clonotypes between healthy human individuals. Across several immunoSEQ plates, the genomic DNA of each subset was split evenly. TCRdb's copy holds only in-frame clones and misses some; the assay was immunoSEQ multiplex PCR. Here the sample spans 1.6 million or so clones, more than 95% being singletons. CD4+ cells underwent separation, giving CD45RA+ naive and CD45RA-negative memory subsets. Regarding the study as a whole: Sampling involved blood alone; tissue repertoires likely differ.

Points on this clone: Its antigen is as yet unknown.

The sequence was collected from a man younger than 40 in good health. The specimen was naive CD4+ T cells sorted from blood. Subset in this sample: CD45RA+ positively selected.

CDR3 nucleotide sequence: TGCGCCAGCAGCTTGGGGGTGAACCCGGCTTCCTACAATGAGCAGTTCTTC. Translation: CASSLGVNPASYNEQFF. The rearrangement uses TRBV5-1 and TRBJ2-1; no clear D. V lost 0 bases, J lost 1 base, and 14 bases lay in between. In germline, CDR1 is SGHRS, CDR2 YFSETQ. This CDR3 spans 17 amino acids.